This T cell receptor beta chain is drawn from a study of tumor and adjacent non-tumor tissue in lung cancer. Findings of the study overall: Significantly higher TCR diversity was found in tumor than normal lung.

This sample's RNA came from whole unsorted tissue. TCRbeta libraries were built with three rounds of nested PCR, modified from ARM-PCR. TCRdb analysed the multiplex PCR reads with MiXCR anew, one entry per CDR3 protein. There are roughly 120,000 distinct CDR3 sequences in the sample; 84% occur only once, and 20% to 25% lies in the top ten. In germline, CDR1 is LGHNA, CDR2 YSLEER. This CDR3 contains 15 residues. This clonotype has a single count. Antigen specificity is unknown. Because the CDR3 is missing its conserved closing phenylalanine or tryptophan, this is likely a read error. The source is a man aged 65 to 85 with non-small cell lung cancer. Sequencing was performed on lung tumor tissue. The J gene is TRBJ2-1, the V gene TRBV4-3, with 12 positions matching TRBD2. The DNA for the CDR3 is TGCGCTAGCAGCCCCCCTCTAGCGGGAGGGCAGGAGCAGTTCCTC. Its translation is CASSPPLAGGQEQFL.